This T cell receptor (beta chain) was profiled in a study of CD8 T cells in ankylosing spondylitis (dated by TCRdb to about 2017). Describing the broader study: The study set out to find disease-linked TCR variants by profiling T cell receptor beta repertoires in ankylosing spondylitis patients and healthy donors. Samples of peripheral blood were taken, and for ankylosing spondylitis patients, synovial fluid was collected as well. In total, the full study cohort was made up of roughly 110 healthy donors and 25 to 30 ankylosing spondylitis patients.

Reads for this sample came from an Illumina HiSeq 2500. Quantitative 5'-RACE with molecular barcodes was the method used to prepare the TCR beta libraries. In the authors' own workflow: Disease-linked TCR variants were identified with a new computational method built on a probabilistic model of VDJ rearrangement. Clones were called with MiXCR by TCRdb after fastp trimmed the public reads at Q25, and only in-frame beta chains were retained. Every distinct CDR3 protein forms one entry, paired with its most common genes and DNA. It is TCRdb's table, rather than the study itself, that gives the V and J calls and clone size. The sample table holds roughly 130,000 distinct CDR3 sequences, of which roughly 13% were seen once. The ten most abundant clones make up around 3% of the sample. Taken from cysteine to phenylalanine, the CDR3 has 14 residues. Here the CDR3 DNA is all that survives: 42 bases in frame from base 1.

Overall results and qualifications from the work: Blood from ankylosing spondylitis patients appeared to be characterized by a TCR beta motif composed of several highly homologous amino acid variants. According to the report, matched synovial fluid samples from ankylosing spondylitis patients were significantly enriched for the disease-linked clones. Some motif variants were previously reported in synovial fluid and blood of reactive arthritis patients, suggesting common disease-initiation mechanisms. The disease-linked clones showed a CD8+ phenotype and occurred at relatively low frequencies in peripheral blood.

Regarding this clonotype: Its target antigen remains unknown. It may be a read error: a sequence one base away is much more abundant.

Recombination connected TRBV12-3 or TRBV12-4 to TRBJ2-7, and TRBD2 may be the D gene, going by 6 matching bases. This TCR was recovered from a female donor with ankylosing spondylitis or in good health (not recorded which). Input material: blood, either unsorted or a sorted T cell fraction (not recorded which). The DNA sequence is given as TGTGCCAGCAGTTTAGGTAGCGGTCTCTACGAGCAGCACTTC. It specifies CASSLGSGLYEQHF.